Listed below are T cell receptor beta chains from one sample, sequenced in a study of blood T cells in healthy people across ages. MiXCR, run by TCRdb on the 5' RACE reads, gives a single entry per CDR3 protein. The sample lists some 760,000 distinct CDR3 sequences; just under 25% were seen once. These sequences were also reported in another study, on T cells of mothers and their children.

The specimen sequenced was blood. These receptors originate from a boy between 5 and 17 years old in good health. Both conserved end residues are part of each CDR3. Fields, in order: CDR3 DNA, CDR3 protein, J gene, clone size, V gene, D gene. A D gene is named only where the DNA matches it firmly. Only part of the rows carry a size: once, few, many, or a class if the clone is expanded.

CDR3nt: TGTGCCAGCAGTCGAGGGGGGGATCCGAAAGCTAACTATGGCTACACCTTC
CDR3aa: CASSRGGDPKANYGYTF
j_gene: TRBJ1-2
abundance: .
v_gene: TRBV12-3/TRBV12-4
d_gene: .

CDR3nt: TGTGCCAGCAGGAGGACAGAACCTTCCTATCAGCCCCAGCATTTT
CDR3aa: CASRRTEPSYQPQHF
j_gene: TRBJ1-5
abundance: few
v_gene: TRBV6-6
d_gene: .

CDR3nt: TGTGCCAGCAGTCTCCCCACAGGGTCGGCTAATGAAAAACTGTTTTTT
CDR3aa: CASSLPTGSANEKLFF
j_gene: TRBJ1-4
abundance: few
v_gene: TRBV28
d_gene: .

CDR3nt: TGTGCCAGCAGCCAGGGGGGACCACCGAACCTAGCGGGGGGGCGTAGGAATGAGCAGTTCTTC
CDR3aa: CASSQGGPPNLAGGRRNEQFF
j_gene: TRBJ2-1
abundance: .
v_gene: TRBV3-1
d_gene: TRBD2

CDR3nt: TGCGCCAGCAGCCGGCCCGGGACAGGGACACCCGAGCAGTACTTC
CDR3aa: CASSRPGTGTPEQYF
j_gene: TRBJ2-7
abundance: few
v_gene: TRBV4-1
d_gene: TRBD1

CDR3nt: TGTGCCAGCAGTCAAACCAGGGGACTGAACACTGAAGCTTTCTTT
CDR3aa: CASSQTRGLNTEAFF
j_gene: TRBJ1-1
abundance: few
v_gene: TRBV12-3/TRBV12-4
d_gene: .

CDR3nt: TGTGCCAGCAGTTTAGGGCTTCAAGGGACCCAGTACTTC
CDR3aa: CASSLGLQGTQYF
j_gene: TRBJ2-5
abundance: .
v_gene: TRBV12-3/TRBV12-4
d_gene: .

CDR3nt: TGTGCCAGCAGCTTCACCGGGACAGCTACACCTGAAAAACTGTTTTTT
CDR3aa: CASSFTGTATPEKLFF
j_gene: TRBJ1-4
abundance: .
v_gene: TRBV7-9
d_gene: TRBD1

CDR3nt: TGTGCCAGCAGCTTCCCGGGACAGGGGGCGCGGGCCTTC
CDR3aa: CASSFPGQGARAF
j_gene: TRBJ1-2
abundance: few
v_gene: TRBV7-9
d_gene: TRBD1

CDR3nt: TGCAGTGCTAGAGATCCGGACTCCTACAATGAGCAGTTCTTC
CDR3aa: CSARDPDSYNEQFF
j_gene: TRBJ2-1
abundance: once
v_gene: TRBV20-1
d_gene: .

CDR3nt: TGCAGTGGAGCTGGGGGATCTGGGGCCAACGTCCTGACTTTC
CDR3aa: CSGAGGSGANVLTF
j_gene: TRBJ2-6
abundance: .
v_gene: TRBV20-1
d_gene: .

CDR3nt: TGTGCCAGCAGCGCCCTGGACAGTAGCAATCAGCCCCAGCATTTT
CDR3aa: CASSALDSSNQPQHF
j_gene: TRBJ1-5
abundance: .
v_gene: TRBV5-5
d_gene: .

CDR3nt: TGCAGTGCTAGAGATTCGGCAGTATCCCCCTACGAGCAGTACTTC
CDR3aa: CSARDSAVSPYEQYF
j_gene: TRBJ2-7
abundance: .
v_gene: TRBV20-1
d_gene: .

CDR3nt: TGTGCCAGCAGCTTGGGGCGCGGGCGGTCCTCTCTTAGCTCTGGGGCCAACGTCCTGACTTTC
CDR3aa: CASSLGRGRSSLSSGANVLTF
j_gene: TRBJ2-6
abundance: .
v_gene: TRBV7-8
d_gene: .

CDR3nt: TGTGCCAGCAGCCCCTCGGGGAGTGGCATTCAGTACTTC
CDR3aa: CASSPSGSGIQYF
j_gene: TRBJ2-4
abundance: few
v_gene: TRBV7-3
d_gene: .